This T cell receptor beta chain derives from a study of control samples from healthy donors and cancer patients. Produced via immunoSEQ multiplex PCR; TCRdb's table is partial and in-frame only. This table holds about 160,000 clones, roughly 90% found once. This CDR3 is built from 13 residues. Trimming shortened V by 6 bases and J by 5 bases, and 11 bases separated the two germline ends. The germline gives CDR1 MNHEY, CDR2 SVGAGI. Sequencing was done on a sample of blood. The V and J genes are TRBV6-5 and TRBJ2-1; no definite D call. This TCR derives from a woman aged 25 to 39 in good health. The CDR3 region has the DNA TGTGCCAGCAGCCAAGACTTCCACAATGAGCAGTTCTTC. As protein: CASSQDFHNEQFF.